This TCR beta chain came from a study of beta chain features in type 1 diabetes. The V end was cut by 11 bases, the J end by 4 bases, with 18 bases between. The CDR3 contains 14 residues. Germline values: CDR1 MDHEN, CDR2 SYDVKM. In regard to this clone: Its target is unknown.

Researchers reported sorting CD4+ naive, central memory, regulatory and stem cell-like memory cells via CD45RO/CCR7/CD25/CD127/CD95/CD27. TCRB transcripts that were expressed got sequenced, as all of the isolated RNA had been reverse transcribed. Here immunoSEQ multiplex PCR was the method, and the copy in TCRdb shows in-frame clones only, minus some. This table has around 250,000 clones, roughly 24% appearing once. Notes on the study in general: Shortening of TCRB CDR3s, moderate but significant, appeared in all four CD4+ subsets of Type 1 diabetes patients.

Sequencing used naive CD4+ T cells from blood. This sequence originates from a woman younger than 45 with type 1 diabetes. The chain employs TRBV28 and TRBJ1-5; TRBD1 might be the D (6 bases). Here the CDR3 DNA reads TGTGCCGTTTACACCGGGACATGGAATCAGCCCCAGCATTTT. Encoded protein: CAVYTGTWNQPQHF.